The T cell receptor (beta chain) described here comes from a study of identical twins. Overall study results and limits: Researchers reported excess low generation probability among twin-shared out-of-frame alpha sequences. Out-of-frame beta chain sequences displayed weaker excess sharing between twins. Memory repertoires showed no such pattern, whereas abundant cord blood beta clonotypes carried fewer insertions.

The authors used template switching to add a universal primer site and gave cDNA unique molecular identifiers. From the 5' RACE reads, TCRdb called clonotypes with MiXCR, one entry per CDR3 protein. The sample contains around 230,000 distinct CDR3 sequences, roughly a tenth of which appear only once. This clonotype was observed many times. The antigen is unknown. Sequence at one end of the junction differs from germline and may be a read error. The CDR3 contains 15 residues. This clonotype was obtained from a woman aged 18-29 years in good health. The specimen was memory (CD45RO+) T cells sorted from blood. The V and J genes are TRBV12-3 or TRBV12-4 and TRBJ2-2; 12 bases are shared with TRBD2. DNA for the CDR3: TGTGCCAGCAGTCTAGCGGGAGGGCCTGCCGGGGAGCTGTTTTTT. It yields the protein CASSLAGGPAGELFF.